Described below is a single T cell receptor beta chain sequence and its context. Its cognate antigen is unknown. The sample carries other DNA sequences with the same CDR3. This sample is part of a study of shared clonotypes between healthy human individuals. Overall study results and limits: There were few donors, and this limited the genetic and exposure-history diversity represented. Sharing across several donors was seen in 5% to 5.5% of naive CD4 clonotypes.

Every subset's genomic DNA went evenly onto several immunoSEQ plates. Generated by immunoSEQ multiplex PCR, the TCRdb table keeps only in-frame clones and is missing some. Of fewer than 3 million clones in the sample, about 90% were seen once. The ends lost 4 bases at V and 4 bases at J; junction bases unmatched: 2. The CDR3 length is 13 residues. Germline values: CDR1 MDHEN, CDR2 SYDVKM. The chain links TRBV28 to TRBJ1-2; 8 positions match TRBD1. Sequencing was done on a sample of naive CD4+ T cells from PBMCs. Specified subset: CD45RA+ positively selected. This receptor was obtained from a man between 18 and 29 years old in good health. Some clones in this sample may be carry-over from other donors' samples. The CDR3: CASSSGGPYGYTF. CDR3 in DNA: TGTGCCAGCAGTTCAGGGGGCCCCTATGGCTACACCTTC.